This TCR beta chain comes out of a study of OX40 agonist ivuxolimab in advanced cancers. Study in general: Participants averaged approximately 60 years of age (range about 23 to 79) and were around 85% male. Allowance was made for prior anti-PD-1, anti-PD-L1 or anti-CTLA-4 therapy, and 40% to 45% had some.

The CDR3 consists of 14 residues. Germline V lookup: CDR1 SGHTA, CDR2 FQGNSA. The trim removed 5 bases at V and 6 bases at J, leaving 10 bases unmatched. A note on this clone: The antigen is unknown.

Clones were read by immunoSEQ multiplex PCR, and TCRdb kept only the in-frame ones, dropping some. Of 65,000 to 90,000 clones in the sample, almost 90% were seen once. Blood was sampled at baseline, cycle 4 day 1, and cycle 7 day 1. Study results and caveats: Near-lowest levels of clonal expansion characterized partial responders at 0.1-3.0 mg/kg.

This chain connects TRBV7-2 to TRBJ2-7; 7 bases agree with TRBD2. This sequence was found in an adult with an advanced solid tumor such as melanoma, head and neck, liver or kidney cancer. The material sequenced was CD4+ or CD8+ T cells sorted from blood, taken in a trial of the OX40 agonist ivuxolimab. CDR3: CASSGRGGLGEQYF. Written as DNA, the CDR3 is TGTGCCAGCAGCGGGAGGGGCGGCCTGGGCGAGCAGTACTTC. Full variable domain (missing parts from reference TRBV7-2 and TRBJ2-7): GAGVSQSPSNKVTEKGKDVELRCDPISGHTALYWYRQSLGQGLEFLIYFQGNSAPDKSGLPSDRFSAERTGGSVSTLTIQRTQQEDSAVYLCASSGRGGLGEQYFGPGTRLTVT.